This TCR beta chain was profiled in a study of vaccination and CD4 T cells after COVID-19. Study details: At a median around 100 days (range 35 to 161) after diagnosis, post-COVID samples were drawn.

Germline V gene data show CDR1 as SEHNR and CDR2 as FQNEAQ (reference sequence). V lost 5 bases and J lost 3; bases outside the gene matches: 9. There are 15 residues in the CDR3. Using its own MiXCR run on the PCR reads, TCRdb lists one record per CDR3 protein. The sample contains around 20,000 distinct CDR3 sequences, more than 45% of which appear only once. Here the sequenced sample was CD4+ T cells from blood, taken before SARS-CoV-2 vaccination. The chain is built from TRBV7-9 and TRBJ2-7, with 8 nucleotides matching TRBD1. The receptor was derived from a human donor who had recovered from COVID-19. CDR3 sequence (DNA): TGTGCCAGCAGCGAAGGGACAGGACCCCTCTACGAGCAGTACTTC. This codes for CASSEGTGPLYEQYF.